This entry is about one TCR beta chain. Other DNA sequences from this sample encode an identical CDR3 as well. Generated by immunoSEQ multiplex PCR, the TCRdb table keeps only in-frame clones and is missing some. The data show 120,000 or so clones, roughly 80% seen once. These data belong to a study of blood T cell repertoires in COVID-19. Overall study: From the United States, Italy and Spain came samples of acute and convalescent COVID-19. Sources were T cells, B-cell-depleted T cells, or PBMCs; the material itself was cDNA or gDNA.

The CDR3 spans 15 residues. From germline, CDR1 is LGHDT and CDR2 YNNKEL (reference sequence). J lost 7 bases, V lost 4 bases, and 5 bases had no gene match. The chain employs TRBV3-1 (or the pseudogene TRBV3-2) and TRBJ1-6; 9 nucleotides line up with TRBD1. The sequence was collected from a man aged 55 to 70 with acute or convalescent COVID-19. The specimen sequenced was peripheral blood. CDR3 nucleotides: TGTGCCAGCAGCCCGGGACAGGGTGGAAATTCACCCCTCCACTTT. It is translated as CASSPGQGGNSPLHF.